This T cell receptor beta chain was found in a study of T cells in Graves' hyperthyroidism and ophthalmopathy (dated by TCRdb to between 2019 and 2020). Regarding the complete study: Peripheral blood was collected at initial diagnosis, before any treatment. A discovery cohort of about a hundred patients, roughly 45 with Graves' ophthalmopathy and 57 with stable Graves' hyperthyroidism, was used to find distinguishing TCR V-J signatures. Prospective prediction of ophthalmopathy was tested in an independent validation cohort consisting of 18 hyperthyroidism patients and 15 to 17 patients who later progressed to ophthalmopathy. The roughly 100 discovery patients were randomly divided into training and test sets at a 7:3 ratio. In more than 5 Graves' hyperthyroidism patients, the study also compared T-cell repertoires from thyroid tissue with T-cell repertoires from blood. Once sampling was done, hyperthyroidism patients were given methimazole at a starting dose of 30 mg daily, whereas ophthalmopathy patients were given high-dose intravenous methylprednisolone. The paper describes TCR Vbeta CDR3 sequencing of 135 peripheral blood samples, made up of about 41 ophthalmopathy patients, some 80 hyperthyroidism patients and approximately 17 progressor patients. General conclusions and limits of the study: In validation, the model predicted progression to ophthalmopathy a median of about 6.5 months before onset, with approximately 70% sensitivity and 72.22% specificity. No statistical method was used to fix the sample size in advance, and group allocation was not hidden from the investigators. Blood samples also contained most of the expanded thyroid clonotypes (frequency above 0.001), which suggests that blood repertoires may reflect thyroid immune responses. A 13 V-J signature model separated ophthalmopathy from stable hyperthyroidism, with approximately 86% sensitivity and just under 84% specificity in cross-validation and 80%/75% in testing.

Hyperthyroidism patients were newly diagnosed, had a disease duration of under 2 months, and were aged 18 to 65 years. Exclusion was applied to patients with uncontrolled infections, other autoimmune diseases, pregnancy or lactation. Clinical symptoms, serum thyroxine and TRAb, thyroid ultrasound, and orbital computed tomography formed the basis for the diagnoses. For progressor patients, blood was drawn at the first diagnosis of hyperthyroidism, before any ophthalmopathy symptoms had appeared. PBMCs were separated from around 9.1 ml of fresh peripheral blood using Ficoll-Paque density gradient centrifugation. Progressor patients were initially diagnosed with Graves' hyperthyroidism and developed ophthalmopathy during follow-up. Total RNA was extracted with Trizol reagent, and quality was checked on an Agilent 2100 Bioanalyzer. In its sample, this clonotype was seen many times. It has no known antigen specificity. No base quality values were provided; no much bigger clone lies one nucleotide off.

A distance of 16 bases separates the germline ends of V and J, which lose 3 bases and 8 bases respectively. Its CDR3 holds 14 amino acids, cysteine through phenylalanine. Solely the CDR3 DNA is kept, with 42 bases framed from the first base. CDR1 and CDR2 are drawn from the germline V gene: MDHEN, SYDVKM. TCR beta CDR3 regions were amplified from RNA transcripts. The first round of RT-PCR for the TCR CDR3 was performed with the HTBI primer set and the Qiagen OneStep RT-PCR kit. A second multiplex PCR round built the libraries, followed by size selection and purification. Sequencing of the libraries was done on an Illumina HiSeq2000 using paired-end 100 bp reads. In the original analysis: SOAPnuke was used to process the raw data, throwing out any read that contained adapters or uncalled bases, had a mean Phred below 15, or lacked an exact constant-primer or identifier match. High-quality paired reads were merged with COPE v1.2.5, and unique nucleotide sequences were defined as clonotypes. MiTCR v1.1 was used to align clonotypes to the IMGT TRBV, TRBD and TRBJ reference segments. Only V-J combinations with frequency above 0.0001, covering approximately 99% of repertoires, were analysed. The TCS score was defined as the ratio of F50 (clonal expansion) to E x V (chaos), calculated using BLOSUM62-based TCRdist between CDR3 peptides within each V-J. Welch's t-statistics and random forest reduced fewer than 600 V-J features to around 14, which were used in a naive Bayes classifier (R e1071). TCRdb trimmed public reads at Q25 via fastp, called clones via MiXCR and kept in-frame beta chains. Rows merge per CDR3 protein into single entries with the most common DNA and genes. TCRdb's processing, not the study's, gives the V and J calls here. Across this sample there are 250,000 to 300,000 distinct CDR3 sequences, with roughly 15% seen only once. Clones ranked in the top ten supply about 14% of the sample.

The chain joins TRBV28 to TRBJ1-1, with the D segment identity uncertain. Input material: blood. This sequence originates from a woman aged 40 to 49 with Graves' hyperthyroidism that later progressed to Graves' ophthalmopathy. This receptor carries the CDR3 CASSFGVKVREAFF. DNA sequence: TGTGCCAGCAGTTTTGGGGTTAAGGTCAGAGAAGCTTTCTTT.